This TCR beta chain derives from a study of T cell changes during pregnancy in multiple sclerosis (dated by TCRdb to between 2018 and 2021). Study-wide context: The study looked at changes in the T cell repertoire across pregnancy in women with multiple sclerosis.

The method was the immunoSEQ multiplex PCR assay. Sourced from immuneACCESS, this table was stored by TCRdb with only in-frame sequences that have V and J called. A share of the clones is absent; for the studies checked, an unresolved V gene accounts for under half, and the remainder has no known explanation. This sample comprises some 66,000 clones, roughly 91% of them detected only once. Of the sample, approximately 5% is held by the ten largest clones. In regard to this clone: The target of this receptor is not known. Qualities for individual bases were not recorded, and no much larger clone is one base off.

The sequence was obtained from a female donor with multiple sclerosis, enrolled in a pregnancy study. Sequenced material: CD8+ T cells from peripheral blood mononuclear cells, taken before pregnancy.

DNA sequence: TGTGCCAGCAGCCTCGAAGAGGGTTTAGGCACAGATACGCAGTATTTT. Translated, this gives CASSLEEGLGTDTQYF. The sequence is built from TRBV27 and TRBJ2-3; the best D guess is TRBD2, with 5 bases matching. Trimming at the junction amounts to 6 bases on V and 1 base on J, and the germline ends lie 17 bases apart. The CDR3 measures 16 amino acids from cysteine to phenylalanine. Just CDR3 DNA is preserved here, 48 bases in frame from base 1. CDR1 MNHEY and CDR2 SMNVEV were looked up in the germline V gene (reference sequence).